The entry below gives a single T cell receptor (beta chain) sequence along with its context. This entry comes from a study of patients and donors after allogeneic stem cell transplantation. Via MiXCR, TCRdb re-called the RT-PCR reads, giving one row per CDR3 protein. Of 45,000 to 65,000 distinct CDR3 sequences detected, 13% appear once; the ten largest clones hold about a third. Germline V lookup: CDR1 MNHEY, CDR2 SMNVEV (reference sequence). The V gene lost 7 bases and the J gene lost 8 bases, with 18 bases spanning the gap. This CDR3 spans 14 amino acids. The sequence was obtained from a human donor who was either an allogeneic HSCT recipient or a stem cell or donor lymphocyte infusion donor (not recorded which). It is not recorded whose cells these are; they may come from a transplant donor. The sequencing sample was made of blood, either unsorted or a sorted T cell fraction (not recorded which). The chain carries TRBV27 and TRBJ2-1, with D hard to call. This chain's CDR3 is CASNPSRINYEQFF. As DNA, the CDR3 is TGTGCCAGCAATCCCTCGAGAATTAACTATGAGCAGTTCTTC.